One and the same sample provided the 3 T cell receptor beta chains below, sequenced in a study of cytomegalovirus exposure and HLA in healthy donors. Both 60 Vbeta primers and 13 Jbeta primers went into the PCR. TCRdb keeps only in-frame clones here, not all; method: immunoSEQ multiplex PCR. The data show 150,000 to 180,000 clones, with over 65% seen just once and approximately 4% held by the top ten. Sequenced material: PBMCs. All receptors come from a middle-aged woman in good health and CMV-seronegative.

This clone has only one observation. The genes are TRBV6-1 and TRBJ2-1; D perhaps matches TRBD1 (6 bases). The CDR3 covers 15 residues. Germline values: CDR1 MNHNS, CDR2 SASEGT. The V end lost 1 base, the J end lost 2 bases, and 9 bases lay between the germline ends. CDR3 DNA sequence: TGTGCCAGCAGTGAAGGGCAGGGGCCCTACAATGAGCAGTTCTTC. It encodes CASSEGQGPYNEQFF.

The rearrangement links TRBV19 to TRBJ2-1; D might be TRBD2 (7 bases). Per germline, CDR1 LNHDA and CDR2 SQIVND (reference sequence). The CDR3 totals 15 residues. V was pared by 3 bases and J by 7 bases, with 16 bases between. DNA for the CDR3: TGTGCCAGTAGTATGGGGGGGGGCGTCTCGAATGAGCAGTTCTTC. Residues: CASSMGGGVSNEQFF. The full variable domain, its missing parts supplied by reference TRBV19 and TRBJ2-1, is DGGITQSPKYLFRKEGQNVTLSCEQNLNHDAMYWYRQDPGQGLRLIYYSQIVNDFQKGDIAEGYSVSREKKESFPLTVTSAQKNPTAFYLCASSMGGGVSNEQFFGPGTRLTVL.

The rearrangement joins TRBV5-6 to TRBJ2-3; 9 nucleotides line up with TRBD2. The ends lost 2 bases at V and 4 bases at J; junction bases unmatched: 8. The CDR3 consists of 16 residues. Looked up from germline, CDR1 is SGHDT and CDR2 is YYEEEE. The CDR3 is CASSLLPSGMADTQYF. Here the CDR3 DNA reads TGTGCCAGCAGCTTATTACCTAGCGGGATGGCAGATACGCAGTATTTT.